A selection of T cell receptor beta chains follows, all from one sample in a study of post-analysis software for immune sequencing data. One entry per CDR3 protein results from TCRdb running MiXCR on the PCR reads. The repertoire holds some 240,000 distinct CDR3 sequences, with approximately 34% as singletons. Sequences were obtained from blood. The receptors were gathered from a girl aged 10 to 17 with multiple sclerosis. The CDR3 runs from the conserved cysteine through the conserved F or W. The order of the fields is clone size, V gene, J gene, CDR3 protein. The listing skips clone size in some rows; elsewhere it reads once, few, many or a size class.

clone size: many
V gene: TRBV7-9
J gene: TRBJ2-2
CDR3 protein: CASSRRQGPGELFF

clone size: many
V gene: TRBV27
J gene: TRBJ1-2
CDR3 protein: CASSRTGGRGYGYTF

clone size: -
V gene: TRBV6-5
J gene: TRBJ2-3
CDR3 protein: CASSFSTNTQYF

clone size: many
V gene: TRBV12-3/TRBV12-4
J gene: TRBJ2-5
CDR3 protein: CASKPGSQETQYF

clone size: many
V gene: TRBV5-4
J gene: TRBJ2-1
CDR3 protein: CASSLAVIGGAKYNEQFF

clone size: -
V gene: TRBV5-1
J gene: TRBJ2-1
CDR3 protein: CASSHPPVKRGLHNEQFF

clone size: many
V gene: TRBV4-1
J gene: TRBJ2-1
CDR3 protein: CASSQEASGPNNEQFF

clone size: many
V gene: TRBV10-3
J gene: TRBJ2-6
CDR3 protein: CAISELPDRAFSSGANVLTF

clone size: many
V gene: TRBV27
J gene: TRBJ1-5
CDR3 protein: CASSLQGQGHHQPQHF

clone size: -
V gene: TRBV5-1
J gene: TRBJ1-1
CDR3 protein: CASSLAGGNEAFF

clone size: many
V gene: TRBV15
J gene: TRBJ1-5
CDR3 protein: CATSRGPVSNQPQHF

clone size: many
V gene: TRBV20-1
J gene: TRBJ2-3
CDR3 protein: CSASGTTRTDTQYF

clone size: -
V gene: TRBV12-3/TRBV12-4
J gene: TRBJ1-1
CDR3 protein: CASSQNHDSRIAEAFF

clone size: few
V gene: TRBV5-6
J gene: TRBJ2-2
CDR3 protein: CASRIRGRGGELFF

clone size: many
V gene: TRBV29-1
J gene: TRBJ1-2
CDR3 protein: CSAAVGAGYGYTF

clone size: many
V gene: TRBV20-1
J gene: TRBJ1-4
CDR3 protein: CSARTDRAGQLFF

clone size: many
V gene: TRBV10-3
J gene: TRBJ2-7
CDR3 protein: CAISEALGGGEQYF

clone size: -
V gene: TRBV5-6
J gene: TRBJ2-7
CDR3 protein: CASSLGVRAQYF

clone size: many
V gene: TRBV20-1
J gene: TRBJ1-2
CDR3 protein: CSALQGAGGGYTF

clone size: -
V gene: TRBV7-9
J gene: TRBJ2-1
CDR3 protein: CASSLVSGYNEQFF